This T cell receptor (beta chain) comes out of a study of response to subunit inactivated influenza vaccine. Study-level findings and limits: Only a handful of new T cells, the authors suggested, are recruited with each seasonal influenza vaccination.

TCRdb re-analysed the RT-PCR reads in MiXCR, keeping a single row per CDR3 protein. There are about 480,000 distinct CDR3 sequences in the sample; 11% occur only once, and about 12% lies in the top ten. Between the trimmed V and J ends, which lost 1 base and 4 bases, there was a span of 11 bases. The CDR3 is made up of 14 amino acids. In germline, CDR1 is DFQATT, CDR2 SNEGSKA (reference sequence). As to this clonotype: The antigen remains unidentified.

The specimen was PBMCs from blood, collected about 40 days after vaccination. This TCR came from a man aged 45 to 65 who received an inactivated influenza vaccine. The rearrangement joins TRBV20-1 to TRBJ2-1; D possibly corresponds to TRBD2 (5 bases). In DNA, the CDR3 is TGCAGTGCTAGAGGGGCTCGCGGGTACAATGAGCAGTTCTTC. Protein product: CSARGARGYNEQFF.